These 28 T cell receptor beta chains were sequenced from one sample in a study of shared clonotypes between healthy human individuals. Only in-frame clones appear in the TCRdb table, and some are missing; sequencing was by immunoSEQ multiplex PCR. The sample holds under 850,000 clones, 90% to 95% seen once. Naive CD8 cells, CD45RO-negative and positively selected for CCR7, excluded terminally differentiated effector memory CD45RA+ cells. Sample: naive CD8+ T cells sorted from blood. These receptors originate from a man under 40 in good health.

The chain combines TRBV30 with TRBJ2-6; D ambiguous. CDR1 and CDR2 (germline): GTSNPN, SVGIG (reference sequence). This CDR3 has 14 residues. V was trimmed by 5 bases and J by 1 base, leaving 9 bases between them. CDR3 loop: CAWESGSGANVLTF. DNA for the CDR3: TGTGCCTGGGAAAGTGGGTCTGGGGCCAACGTCCTGACTTTC.

The chain links TRBV19 to TRBJ2-1; TRBD2 matches 8 bases. CDR1 and CDR2 from the germline V gene are LNHDA and SQIVND (reference sequence). J was trimmed by 6 bases and V by 9 bases; bases with no gene match: 13. The CDR3 consists of 15 residues. The DNA of the CDR3 is TGTGCCAGGGCTTCCAAGCGGGAGCCATTCAATGAGCAGTTCTTC. Translated, it gives CARASKREPFNEQFF. Variable domain in full (rest from reference TRBV19 and TRBJ2-1): DGGITQSPKYLFRKEGQNVTLSCEQNLNHDAMYWYRQDPGQGLRLIYYSQIVNDFQKGDIAEGYSVSREKKESFPLTVTSAQKNPTAFYLCARASKREPFNEQFFGPGTRLTVL.

The chain employs TRBV27 and TRBJ2-7; TRBD1 is a possible D gene (6 bases). This CDR3 is built from 15 residues. CDR1 is MNHEY, CDR2 SMNVEV, per germline (reference sequence). Trimming pared 5 bases from V and 2 bases from J, leaving 16 bases between. Here the CDR3 DNA reads TGTGCCAGCAGTAACGCCGGGACACCCACCTACGAGCAGTACTTC. It encodes CASSNAGTPTYEQYF.

Regarding this clone: In the same sample, other DNA sequences code for this CDR3. J is TRBJ2-7 and V is TRBV28; 8 nucleotides line up with TRBD1. The CDR3 spans 13 residues. Germline V gene data show CDR1 as MDHEN and CDR2 as SYDVKM. V shed 5 bases and J 3 bases; nucleotides not matched to a gene: 3. DNA of the CDR3: TGTGCCAGCAGTCTCGGACAGGGCTACGAGCAGTACTTC. Its protein is CASSLGQGYEQYF.

Regarding this clone: Other DNA sequences in this specimen translate into the identical CDR3. The chain joins TRBV2 to TRBJ2-7; no firm D call. V was clipped by 6 bases and J by 4 bases, with 4 bases between them. The CDR3 extends over 10 amino acids. Germline assignment: CDR1 SNHLY and CDR2 FYNNEI. In DNA, the CDR3 is TGTGCCAGCAGCGGTTACGAGCAGTACTTC. Translation: CASSGYEQYF.

The V call is TRBV4-1, the J call TRBJ2-2; D ambiguous. In germline, CDR1 is MGHRA, CDR2 YSYEKL. This CDR3 spans 15 amino acids. The V and J ends lost 4 bases and 3 bases respectively, with 12 bases between them. The CDR3, as DNA: TGCGCCAGCAGCCCAATGGATGCGTACACCGGGGAGCTGTTTTTT. It specifies CASSPMDAYTGELFF.

This rearrangement joins TRBV28 to TRBJ2-7, with 7 positions matching TRBD1. This CDR3 comprises 14 residues. The germline V gene encodes CDR1 MDHEN and CDR2 SYDVKM. Trimming removed 6 bases from V and 6 bases from J; junction bases left unmatched: 11. The CDR3 DNA is TGTGCCAGCAGCCCGACAGGGTTCGTTGGCGAGCAGTACTTC. Encoded protein: CASSPTGFVGEQYF.

This CDR3 reads CASQVTSGRGDTQYF. The CDR3 DNA follows: TGTGCCAGCCAGGTGACTAGCGGAAGGGGAGATACGCAGTATTTT. The V call is TRBV7-8, the J call TRBJ2-3, with 9 bases that match TRBD2. The CDR3 covers 15 residues. The germline V gene encodes CDR1 SGHVS and CDR2 FQNEAQ. J was trimmed by 5 bases and V by 8 bases; bases with no gene match: 11.

The CDR3 protein is CASSIGRGSSYNEQFF. DNA of the CDR3: TGTGCCAGTAGTATAGGACGGGGGAGCTCCTACAATGAGCAGTTCTTC. V gene TRBV19 combines with J gene TRBJ2-1; the D gene is possibly TRBD2 (6 bases). In germline, CDR1 is LNHDA, CDR2 SQIVND (reference sequence). This CDR3 comprises 16 residues. With 1 base removed from V and 0 bases from J, the gap between germline ends came to 10 bases. Full variable domain (missing parts from reference TRBV19 and TRBJ2-1): DGGITQSPKYLFRKEGQNVTLSCEQNLNHDAMYWYRQDPGQGLRLIYYSQIVNDFQKGDIAEGYSVSREKKESFPLTVTSAQKNPTAFYLCASSIGRGSSYNEQFFGPGTRLTVL.

J is TRBJ2-1 and V is TRBV9, with TRBD2 identical over 11 bases. This CDR3 contains 16 residues. The trim removed 3 bases at V and 5 bases at J, leaving 7 bases unmatched. CDR1 and CDR2 from the germline V gene are SGDLS and YYNGEE. CDR3 protein: CASSGGGTSGHNEQFF. CDR3 DNA: TGTGCCAGCAGCGGTGGAGGGACTAGCGGACACAATGAGCAGTTCTTC.

This clone was found once. This rearrangement joins TRBV28 to TRBJ2-7, with TRBD1 as a possible D gene (5 bases). V lost 6 bases to trimming and J lost 0 bases, with 12 bases between them. Germline V gene lookup returns CDR1 MDHEN and CDR2 SYDVKM. The CDR3 runs 14 residues. CDR3 sequence reads: CASSQKTVSYEQYF. In DNA form, the CDR3 reads TGTGCCAGCAGCCAGAAGACAGTCTCCTACGAGCAGTACTTC.

This chain joins TRBV6-1 and TRBJ1-3; D gene uncertain. The CDR3 is 14 residues long. Trimming removed 1 base at V and 1 base at J, with 5 bases between. Germline CDR1 MNHNS, CDR2 SASEGT. The DNA of the CDR3 is TGTGCCAGCAGTGAAGGACCTTCTGGAAACACCATATATTTT. Protein sequence: CASSEGPSGNTIYF.

The chain has TRBV19 and TRBJ2-6; 12 nucleotides align to TRBD1. CDR1 is LNHDA and CDR2 is SQIVND in the germline V gene (reference sequence). With V trimmed by 4 bases and J by 2 bases, 6 bases remained unmatched. This CDR3 has 18 residues. The CDR3 loop reads CASSTQGQGAPGANVLTF. The CDR3 nucleotides read TGTGCCAGTAGTACCCAGGGACAGGGGGCGCCTGGGGCCAACGTCCTGACTTTC.

V usage is TRBV28 and J usage is TRBJ1-2; TRBD1 is a possible D gene (6 bases). V was cut by 4 bases and J by 8 bases, with 26 bases left in between. CDR3 length: 17 amino acids. Germline V gene sequence: CDR1 MDHEN, CDR2 SYDVKM. The CDR3 sequence is CASSYFFADSALGGYTF. DNA for the CDR3: TGTGCCAGCAGTTATTTTTTTGCGGACAGTGCCTTGGGGGGCTACACCTTC.

The count of this clone is one. The identical CDR3 is also encoded by other nucleotide sequences in the sample. The chain couples TRBV6-5 to TRBJ2-7; TRBD2 matches 10 bases. This CDR3 comprises 13 residues. Losses at the gene ends were 4 bases for V and 4 bases for J; bases not matched to a gene: 1. In germline, CDR1 is MNHEY, CDR2 SVGAGI. The CDR3 sequence: CASSSTSGYEQYF. CDR3 in DNA: TGTGCCAGCAGTTCGACTAGCGGGTACGAGCAGTACTTC.

This clone is a singleton in its sample. The V call is TRBV7-8, the J call TRBJ2-1; 12 nucleotides line up with TRBD2. This CDR3 region has 14 residues. Germline values: CDR1 SGHVS, CDR2 FQNEAQ. After removal of 8 bases from V and 6 bases from J, the junction contained 5 bases not matched to a gene. CDR3: CASGWTSGANEQFF. The CDR3 DNA follows: TGTGCCAGCGGATGGACTAGCGGGGCCAATGAGCAGTTCTTC.

The chain carries TRBV28 and TRBJ2-5; D is uncertain. Trimming removed 8 bases at V and 3 bases at J, with 19 bases between. This CDR3 has 15 residues. Germline CDR1 MDHEN, CDR2 SYDVKM. CDR3 in DNA: TGTGCCAGCGTCCTGGGCGCCTCCTCAGAAGAGACCCAGTACTTC. Protein: CASVLGASSEETQYF.

The chain combines TRBV27 with TRBJ1-2; possible D gene TRBD1, 5 bases. The CDR3 covers 11 residues. Germline V gene data show CDR1 as MNHEY and CDR2 as SMNVEV (reference sequence). Trimming removed 7 bases at V and 7 bases at J, with 10 bases between. The CDR3 region has the DNA TGTGCCAGCACTGGGGGAGGTGGCTACACCTTC. It yields the protein CASTGGGGYTF.

This clone came up once. The rearrangement joins TRBV30 to TRBJ2-3; 8 bases align to TRBD2. This CDR3 has 14 residues. Per germline, CDR1 GTSNPN and CDR2 SVGIG (reference sequence). V lost 0 bases, J lost 4 bases, and 3 bases stayed unmatched. CDR3 DNA sequence: TGTGCCTGGAGTGTATGGGGACTAGCAGATACGCAGTATTTT. Translating it yields CAWSVWGLADTQYF.

The chain recombines TRBV11-2 with TRBJ2-7; TRBD1 aligns across 10 bases. V lost 5 bases and J lost 2; bases outside the gene matches: 18. CDR1 SGHAT and CDR2 FQNNGV come from the germline V gene. The CDR3 length is 19 residues. The CDR3: CASSPGTRDRGLFAYEQYF. As DNA, the CDR3 is TGTGCCAGCAGCCCGGGAACCCGGGACAGGGGACTATTTGCCTACGAGCAGTACTTC.

V and J are TRBV29-1 and TRBJ1-2, with D perhaps matching TRBD1 (6 bases). The CDR3 has 15 amino acids. V was trimmed by 6 bases and J by 10 bases, leaving 27 bases between them. From germline, CDR1 is SQVTM and CDR2 ANQGSEA. CDR3 DNA sequence: TGCAGCGTAGATACCTTCCCACAGGGAAGGTTGCACTACACCTTC. Protein: CSVDTFPQGRLHYTF.

V usage is TRBV9 and J usage is TRBJ2-2, with D tentatively TRBD2 (5 bases). The germline V gene encodes CDR1 SGDLS and CDR2 YYNGEE. The CDR3 runs 16 residues. Trimming took 7 bases from V and 0 from J, leaving 16 bases between them. CDR3 region: CASGVMSGANTGELFF. The CDR3, as DNA: TGTGCCAGCGGGGTTATGAGCGGCGCGAACACCGGGGAGCTGTTTTTT. Variable domain in full (rest from reference TRBV9 and TRBJ2-2): DSGVTQTPKHLITATGQRVTLRCSPRSGDLSVYWYQQSLDQGLQFLIQYYNGEERAKGNILERFSAQQFPDLHSELNLSSLELGDSALYFCASGVMSGANTGELFFGEGSRLTVL.

This clone showed up just once. The V gene is TRBV14, the J gene TRBJ2-2; TRBD2 aligns across 12 bases. The CDR3 loop spans 15 amino acids. V lost 2 bases and J lost 6; bases outside the gene matches: 1. The germline gives CDR1 SGHDN, CDR2 FVKESK. For the CDR3, the DNA is TGTGCCAGCAGCCAAAGGACTAGCGGGGCCGGGGAGCTGTTTTTT. The encoded protein is CASSQRTSGAGELFF.

The chain is built from TRBV7-9 and TRBJ2-1, with unresolved D. The CDR3 has 12 amino acids. Trimming took 3 bases from V and 8 from J, leaving 8 bases between them. Germline CDR1 SEHNR, CDR2 FQNEAQ (reference sequence). The CDR3: CASSFNGYEQFF. As DNA, the CDR3 is TGTGCCAGCAGCTTCAACGGTTATGAGCAGTTCTTC.

This clone has just one count. The chain joins TRBV4-1 to TRBJ2-5; 7 bases match TRBD1. J gave up 3 bases and V 5 bases, and 12 bases lay outside the gene matches. The length of the CDR3 is 16 residues. Looked up from germline, CDR1 is MGHRA and CDR2 is YSYEKL. CDR3 DNA sequence: TGCGCCAGCAGCACCCGTACAGGGGCACCCAAAGAGACCCAGTACTTC. Its protein is CASSTRTGAPKETQYF.

This clone appeared once. V gene TRBV9 combines with J gene TRBJ2-2; D may be TRBD1 (6 bases). V was clipped by 5 bases and J by 1 base, with 18 bases between them. Germline assignment: CDR1 SGDLS and CDR2 YYNGEE. This CDR3 has 17 residues. The CDR3 bases are TGTGCCAGCAGTAACAGGGTTGGCGATGTGAACACCGGGGAGCTGTTTTTT. Translating gives CASSNRVGDVNTGELFF.

This sequence joins TRBV7-9 and TRBJ2-3; 7 nucleotides line up with TRBD2. Germline CDR1 is SEHNR and CDR2 is FQNEAQ (reference sequence). This CDR3 has 13 amino acids. The V gene end was trimmed by 8 bases and the J gene end by 4 bases; junction bases not matched to a gene: 6. CDR3 protein: CASLGEGPDTQYF. DNA of the CDR3: TGTGCCAGCTTAGGGGAGGGCCCAGATACGCAGTATTTT.

V gene TRBV4-1 combines with J gene TRBJ2-1; no definite D call. The germline V and J ends were trimmed by 0 bases and 9 bases, with 9 bases remaining between them. The CDR3 runs 13 residues. Germline values: CDR1 MGHRA, CDR2 YSYEKL. The CDR3 loop reads CASSQDFISEQFF. The CDR3 DNA is TGCGCCAGCAGCCAAGATTTTATCAGTGAGCAGTTCTTC.